The present entry profiles one T cell receptor (beta chain) with its context. Per the authors' pipeline: Amplified reference gene primers provided the basis for estimating nucleated cell counts. Profiled with immunoSEQ multiplex PCR; TCRdb holds only in-frame clones, not every one. D and trimming were read from the DNA, whereas the V and J calls and clone size are those reported in that table. The sample yields 250,000 to 300,000 clones, approximately 90% seen once. The CDR3 has 16 amino acids. The ends were cut back, 0 bases at V and 4 bases at J, with 10 bases in the middle. Germline CDR1 is MNHEY and CDR2 is SVGAGI. This entry belongs to a study of blood T cell repertoires in COVID-19. Study at large: PBMCs, B-cell-depleted T cells, or T cells provided the cDNA or gDNA that made up the material.

The chain uses TRBV6-5 and TRBJ2-6, with D possibly TRBD2 on 5 matching bases. Sequencing input: peripheral blood. The sequence was obtained from a woman between 55 and 75 years old with acute or convalescent COVID-19. The CDR3 sequence: CASSYSEAPGANVLTF. DNA for the CDR3: TGTGCCAGCAGTTACTCGGAGGCTCCCGGGGCCAACGTCCTGACTTTC.